The clone carrying this T cell receptor beta chain was counted only a few times. The entry originates in a study of cytomegalovirus exposure and HLA in healthy donors. Germline CDR1 LNHDA, CDR2 SQIVND (reference sequence). The CDR3 has 15 amino acids. With 3 bases clipped from V and 9 bases from J, the junction kept 10 bases outside the gene matches. The primer mix had 60 Vbeta and 13 Jbeta primers. Assay: immunoSEQ multiplex PCR; the TCRdb copy retains only in-frame clones and omits some. The table shows around 110,000 clones, with roughly four fifths occurring only once. The specimen sequenced was PBMCs. The chain joins TRBV19 to TRBJ2-1, with 8 bases identical to TRBD1. The receptor's source is a woman in her forties or fifties in good health and CMV-seropositive. CDR3 sequence reads: CASSIRGQAEGEQFF. The CDR3 DNA follows: TGTGCCAGTAGTATCCGGGGACAGGCCGAAGGTGAGCAGTTCTTC.